This T cell receptor beta chain was sequenced in a study of CD8 T cells in ankylosing spondylitis. Regarding the study as a whole: Reportedly, matched ankylosing spondylitis synovial fluid was significantly enriched for disease-linked clones. CD8+ cells made up the disease-linked clones, which were relatively rare in peripheral blood. Roughly eight highly homologous variants formed a TCR beta motif that appeared characteristic of ankylosing spondylitis blood.

For TCR beta, libraries came from quantitative 5'-RACE with molecular barcodes. TCRdb re-analysed the 5' RACE reads in MiXCR, keeping a single row per CDR3 protein. The sample records about 450,000 distinct CDR3 sequences, about 25% being singletons. Germline V gives CDR1 SGHRS, CDR2 YFSETQ. Trimming took 0 bases from V and 3 from J, leaving 9 bases between them. CDR3 size: 14 residues. About this clonotype: Its specificity is not known.

This chain connects TRBV5-1 to TRBJ1-1, with D unclear. The sequence was collected from a male donor with ankylosing spondylitis. The sample taken for sequencing was blood, either unsorted or a sorted T cell fraction (not recorded which). The CDR3 spells CASSLDGSHTEAFF. CDR3 coding DNA: TGCGCCAGCAGCTTGGACGGGTCGCACACTGAAGCTTTCTTT. The entire variable domain, with the rest obtained from reference TRBV5-1 and TRBJ1-1, is as follows: KAGVTQTPRYLIKTRGQQVTLSCSPISGHRSVSWYQQTPGQGLQFLFEYFSETQRNKGNFPGRFSGRQFSNSRSEMNVSTLELGDSALYLCASSLDGSHTEAFFGQGTRLTVV.